Listed here is a single TCR beta chain. Other DNA sequences of this sample code for an identical CDR3. This specimen comes from a study of blood T cell repertoires in COVID-19. Study in general: The United States, Italy and Spain were the sources of the acute and convalescent COVID-19 samples. Sample material is recorded as cDNA or gDNA derived from T cells, B-cell-depleted T cells, or PBMCs.

Germline assignment: CDR1 MGHRA and CDR2 YSYEKL. The CDR3 covers 15 residues. V lost 1 base to trimming and J lost 1 base; unmatched junction nucleotides: 0. Study processing details: Counts of nucleated cells, estimated from reference gene primer amplification, were obtained. Some clones are missing from TCRdb's copy, which holds only in-frame ones; the method was immunoSEQ multiplex PCR. The V and J calls and the clone size are those of that table, but D and trimming were determined from the DNA. The sample holds about 250,000 clones; less than 90% are singletons and the top ten take 1.5% to 1.9%. Sequencing used peripheral blood. The chain links TRBV4-1 to TRBJ1-5; 8 positions agree with TRBD1. This TCR was sampled from a woman aged 40-49 years who had recovered from COVID-19. The CDR3 bases are TGCGCCAGCAGCCAAGGGACAGGGAGCAATCAGCCCCAGCATTTT. Protein sequence: CASSQGTGSNQPQHF.